These 13 T cell receptor beta chains originate from one sample sequenced in a study of CD8+ T cells in alopecia areata. Extraction of RNA preceded its reverse transcription into cDNA, which served as the sequencing template. The assay was immunoSEQ multiplex PCR, and TCRdb's table has in-frame clones only and misses some. Among about 270,000 clones listed, about 62% were seen once. The treatment denotes: oral pan-JAK inhibitor, 5-10 mg twice daily. The sample was CD4+ T cells sorted from blood, taken around week 53, from a patient treated with tofacitinib. Every receptor here comes from a human donor with alopecia areata.

V usage is TRBV29-1 and J usage is TRBJ1-1; perhaps TRBD1 as D (5 bases). This CDR3 is built from 10 residues. Germline V lookup: CDR1 SQVTM, CDR2 ANQGSEA. Trimming stripped 4 bases from V and 9 bases from J, with 9 bases between. The CDR3 nucleotides read TGCAGCGTTGTTGGGACCAAAGCTTTCTTT. Translation: CSVVGTKAFF.

V is TRBV11-2 and J is TRBJ2-3; TRBD2 might be the D (6 bases). The V end lost 5 bases, the J end lost 0 bases, and 18 bases lay between the germline ends. The germline gives CDR1 SGHAT, CDR2 FQNNGV. The length of the CDR3 is 17 residues. The CDR3 here is CASSHESGGTSTDTQYF. The CDR3 DNA reads as TGTGCCAGCAGCCATGAGTCGGGCGGGACTAGCACAGATACGCAGTATTTT.

The rearrangement uses TRBV29-1 and TRBJ2-3; tentatively, D is TRBD2 (5 bases). This CDR3 region has 12 residues. CDR1 is SQVTM, CDR2 ANQGSEA, per germline. V was shortened by 5 bases and J by 6 bases, with 12 bases between the two germline ends. CDR3 DNA: TGCAGCGTTCGGCGGGCCCCGGATACGCAGTATTTT. Amino acid sequence: CSVRRAPDTQYF.

This chain uses TRBV5-1 with TRBJ1-6; D ambiguous. The CDR3 sequence is 15 residues long. The germline V gene has CDR1 SGHRS and CDR2 YFSETQ. V shed 2 bases and J shed 6 bases, with 12 bases lying between them. CDR3: CASSLEGDPNSPLHF. The CDR3 nucleotides are TGCGCCAGCAGCTTAGAGGGTGACCCTAATTCACCCCTCCACTTT.

The chain is built from TRBV5-1 and TRBJ2-3; 7 bases agree with TRBD2. CDR1 is SGHRS, CDR2 YFSETQ, per germline. The CDR3 covers 16 residues. V dropped 0 bases and J dropped 3; count of bases not matched to a gene: 7. The CDR3 sequence is CASSLGGLPWTDTQYF. CDR3 DNA sequence: TGCGCCAGCAGCTTGGGGGGACTACCGTGGACAGATACGCAGTATTTT.

The J gene is TRBJ2-3, the V gene TRBV29-1, with D perhaps TRBD1 (6 bases). The V gene's germline CDR1 is SQVTM and CDR2 ANQGSEA. The length of the CDR3 is 14 residues. V was clipped by 6 bases and J by 0 bases, with 13 bases between them. The CDR3 DNA follows: TGCAGCGTGACAGGCCCATCTAGCACAGATACGCAGTATTTT. This encodes CSVTGPSSTDTQYF.

This chain joins TRBV5-1 and TRBJ2-3, with D hard to call. The ends were cut back, 1 base at V and 1 base at J, with 7 bases in the middle. Germline CDR1 is SGHRS and CDR2 is YFSETQ. CDR3 length: 14 amino acids. The CDR3 DNA sequence: TGCGCCAGCAGCTTGTCTCCAGGCACAGATACGCAGTATTTT. It is translated as CASSLSPGTDTQYF.

In this sample, this clone turned up a few times. The rearrangement joins TRBV30 to TRBJ2-1, with D perhaps TRBD1 or TRBD2 (5 bases each). The CDR3 runs 13 residues. Germline CDR1 is GTSNPN and CDR2 is SVGIG (reference sequence). The V gene lost 4 bases and the J gene lost 8 bases, with 15 bases spanning the gap. For the CDR3, the DNA is TGTGCCTGGACGGGGCAGACCGGGGATGAGCAGTTCTTC. It specifies CAWTGQTGDEQFF.

This CDR3 is CAWTPGGYEQYF. For the CDR3, the DNA is TGTGCCTGGACCCCGGGAGGCTACGAGCAGTACTTC. The V call is TRBV30, the J call TRBJ2-7; 7 bases map to TRBD2. The V segment lost 4 bases and the J segment 3 bases; nucleotides outside the gene matches: 3. This CDR3 spans 12 amino acids. The germline V gene has CDR1 GTSNPN and CDR2 SVGIG (reference sequence).

This chain joins TRBV4-2 and TRBJ1-5; 7 positions agree with TRBD1. Unmatched junction bases numbered 3, after V lost 0 bases and J lost 7 bases. Germline CDR1 is LGHNA and CDR2 is YNFKEQ. The CDR3 runs to 14 residues. CDR3 sequence reads: CASSQEQGYQPQHF. The CDR3 coding sequence is TGTGCCAGCAGCCAAGAACAGGGGTACCAGCCCCAGCATTTT.

The chain carries TRBV30 and TRBJ1-2; TRBD1 is a possible D gene (5 bases). Per the germline V gene, CDR1 is GTSNPN and CDR2 is SVGIG (reference sequence). The CDR3 sequence is 12 residues long. V lost 5 bases and J lost 6, with 13 bases in between. This chain's CDR3 is CAWGTGSNGYTF. CDR3 nucleotide sequence: TGTGCCTGGGGGACCGGGTCAAATGGCTACACCTTC.

The V gene is TRBV2, the J gene TRBJ2-7, with 7 bases lining up with TRBD2. Unmatched junction bases numbered 1, after V lost 0 bases and J lost 2 bases. Germline loops: CDR1 SNHLY, CDR2 FYNNEI. This CDR3 is 14 amino acids long. This chain's CDR3 is CASSEARGTYEQYF. The CDR3 nucleotides are TGTGCCAGCAGTGAAGCGCGGGGGACCTACGAGCAGTACTTC.

V usage is TRBV5-1 and J usage is TRBJ2-3; TRBD2 agrees at 8 bases. Germline V gene lookup returns CDR1 SGHRS and CDR2 YFSETQ. The CDR3 is made up of 14 amino acids. V shed 4 bases and J 4 bases; nucleotides not matched to a gene: 5. The CDR3 nucleotides read TGCGCCAGCAGCCCGACTAGCGTCCCAGATACGCAGTATTTT. Protein: CASSPTSVPDTQYF.